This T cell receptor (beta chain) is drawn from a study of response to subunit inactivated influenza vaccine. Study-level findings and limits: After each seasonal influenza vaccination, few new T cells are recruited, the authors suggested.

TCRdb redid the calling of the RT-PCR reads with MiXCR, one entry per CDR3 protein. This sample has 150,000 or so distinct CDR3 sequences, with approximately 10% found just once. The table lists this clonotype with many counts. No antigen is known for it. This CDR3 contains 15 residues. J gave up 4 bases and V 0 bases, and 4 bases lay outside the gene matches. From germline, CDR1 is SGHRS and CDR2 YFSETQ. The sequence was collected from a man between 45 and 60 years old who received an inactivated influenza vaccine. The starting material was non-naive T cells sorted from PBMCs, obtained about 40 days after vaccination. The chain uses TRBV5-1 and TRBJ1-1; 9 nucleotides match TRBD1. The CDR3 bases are TGCGCCAGCAGCTTGGGGGGACAGGGTTTCACTGAAGCTTTCTTT. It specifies CASSLGGQGFTEAFF.